Listed below are T cell receptor beta chains from one sample, sequenced in a study of read filtering for tumor transcriptome and immune sequencing. TCRdb itself ran the reads through MiXCR, one entry per CDR3 protein. Found here are about 86,000 distinct CDR3 sequences, roughly an eighth of them singletons; the top ten hold under 15%. The sample was a population of CD138-negative cells sorted from bone marrow. The receptors were gathered from a donor aged 40 or older with multiple myeloma. Each CDR3 is given with its conserved first and last residue. A D gene is named only where the DNA matches it firmly. A clone size is listed for some rows: how often the clone was seen (once, few, many), or a class if it is expanded.

d_gene	v_gene	abundance	j_gene	CDR3nt	CDR3aa
.	TRBV5-1	many	TRBJ2-7	TGCGCCAGCACCCCATGGGGGAACCCTCCCTACGAGCAGTACTTC	CASTPWGNPPYEQYF
.	TRBV20-1	many	TRBJ2-1	TGCAGTGCTAGAGATCTATCAACTCCCCCGGAGCAGTTCTTC	CSARDLSTPPEQFF
.	TRBV3-1	many	TRBJ2-5	TGTGCCAGCAGCCTCTATCCAGGGGAGACCCAGTACTTC	CASSLYPGETQYF
TRBD1	TRBV7-8	many	TRBJ1-1	TGTGCCAGCAGCTTAGTGGACAGGGGGTTTACGAACACTGAAGCTTTCTTT	CASSLVDRGFTNTEAFF
TRBD1	TRBV6-6	many	TRBJ2-7	TGTGCCAGCAGACCTGGGACAGGGCTCTACGAGCAGTACTTC	CASRPGTGLYEQYF
TRBD2	TRBV28	many	TRBJ2-7	TGTGCCAGCAGTCTAGCGGGAGGGAAAAACGAGCAGTACTTC	CASSLAGGKNEQYF
.	TRBV6-2/TRBV6-3	many	TRBJ2-7	TGTGCCAGCTCCGAGCGGAGCTACGAGCAGTACTTC	CASSERSYEQYF
.	TRBV7-2	many	TRBJ2-7	TGTGCCAGCAGCTTTGGACGGTCGGCCGAGCAGTACTTC	CASSFGRSAEQYF
.	TRBV7-3	many	TRBJ2-2	TGTGCCAGCAGCTTAGGAGAGGCCGGGGAGCTGTTTTTT	CASSLGEAGELFF
TRBD2	TRBV5-1	.	TRBJ2-3	TGCGCCAGCAGCCCCGGACTAGCGGGAGGGTTAGATACGCAGTATTTT	CASSPGLAGGLDTQYF
.	TRBV12-3/TRBV12-4	.	TRBJ1-5	TGTGCCAGCAGTCCCCGGGGCGGGGCGGAGCTCCAGCATTTT	CASSPRGGAELQHF